One sample yielded the 23 T cell receptor beta chains listed below, sequenced in a study of Ad26.COV2.S vaccination and SARS-CoV-2 variants. This table comes from immunoSEQ multiplex PCR, and its TCRdb copy is limited to in-frame clones, with some not included. The profile shows over 450,000 clones, 89% of them singletons. Treatment here: roughly 18 received Ad26.COV2.S at low or high dose, single or two shots; 5 received placebo; per-sample allocation not given. The investigators took samples on day 63 after the first vaccine or placebo injection. The material was peripheral blood, obtained in a trial of Ad26.COV2.S vaccine versus placebo. Source of these receptors: a person between 18 and 65 years old who received the Ad26.COV2.S COVID-19 vaccine or a placebo.

The chain recombines TRBV27 with TRBJ2-7; 9 nucleotides line up with TRBD1. This CDR3 has 14 residues. Trimming cost V 5 bases and J 4 bases; bases outside gene matches: 6. Germline V gene data show CDR1 as MNHEY and CDR2 as SMNVEV (reference sequence). The CDR3 reads CASSARDRVYEQYF. In nucleotides, the CDR3 is TGTGCCAGCAGTGCCCGGGACAGGGTGTACGAGCAGTACTTC.

V and J are TRBV6-5 and TRBJ2-2, with TRBD1 as a possible D gene (5 bases). The germline V gene has CDR1 MNHEY and CDR2 SVGAGI. This CDR3 region has 14 residues. Deletions cut 2 bases from V and 7 bases from J, with 11 bases between. Here the CDR3 reads CASSYPGSGGELFF. The CDR3 DNA reads TGTGCCAGCAGTTACCCAGGGTCCGGCGGGGAGCTGTTTTTT.

The gene calls are TRBV6-6 and TRBJ2-5; 11 bases fit TRBD2. The junction had 2 bases not matched to a gene; V was cut back by 4 bases and J by 4 bases. This CDR3 comprises 14 residues. CDR1 is MNHNY and CDR2 is SVGAGI in the germline V gene (reference sequence). CDR3: CASSLAGGRETQYF. The DNA of the CDR3 is TGTGCCAGCAGTTTAGCGGGAGGGCGAGAGACCCAGTACTTC.

The chain links TRBV29-1 to TRBJ1-3, with 9 bases aligning to TRBD1. This CDR3 is built from 16 residues. Germline lookup yields CDR1 SQVTM and CDR2 ANQGSEA. J lost 3 bases, V lost 4 bases, and 10 bases had no gene match. CDR3 loop: CSVALTGGGFGNTIYF. DNA for the CDR3: TGCAGCGTTGCGCTCACAGGGGGCGGCTTTGGAAACACCATATATTTT.

As to this clone: Other DNA sequences in the sample encode the same CDR3. The chain uses TRBV3-1 (or the pseudogene TRBV3-2) and TRBJ1-2; unclear D gene. CDR1 and CDR2 from the germline V gene are LGHDT and YNNKEL (reference sequence). The CDR3 is 13 residues long. Deletions cut 0 bases from V and 4 bases from J, with 6 bases between. CDR3 in amino acids: CASSQDRGYGYTF. The CDR3 nucleotides are TGTGCCAGCAGCCAAGATCGTGGCTATGGCTACACCTTC.

The J gene is TRBJ2-2, the V gene TRBV6-5; 8 bases are shared with TRBD1. The CDR3 length is 15 residues. The V gene end was trimmed by 6 bases and the J gene end by 7 bases; junction bases not matched to a gene: 10. The V gene's germline CDR1 is MNHEY and CDR2 SVGAGI. CDR3 loop: CASSLGQGGGGELFF. In DNA, the CDR3 is TGTGCCAGCAGCCTAGGACAGGGTGGTGGCGGGGAGCTGTTTTTT.

J is TRBJ1-1 and V is TRBV4-1, with D possibly matching TRBD1 (5 bases). This CDR3 comprises 17 residues. V gave up 1 base and J gave up 4 bases, with 19 bases separating them. Germline CDR1 is MGHRA and CDR2 is YSYEKL. The CDR3 bases are TGCGCCAGCAGCCAAGTCATCGGGGTGGGGGTAACCACTGAAGCTTTCTTT. Protein product: CASSQVIGVGVTTEAFF.

This clone was observed once. This sequence joins TRBV7-9 and TRBJ2-5, with D possibly being TRBD2 (6 bases). CDR3 length: 13 amino acids. From germline, CDR1 is SEHNR and CDR2 FQNEAQ (reference sequence). Trimming pared 5 bases from V and 4 bases from J, leaving 11 bases between. The CDR3, as DNA: TGTGCCAGCAGCCCTCGCGGGGCAGAGACCCAGTACTTC. Translated: CASSPRGAETQYF.

The J gene is TRBJ2-5, the V gene TRBV7-9, with 8 bases identical to TRBD1. Germline-derived CDR1 and CDR2 are SEHNR and FQNEAQ (reference sequence). This CDR3 is 13 amino acids long. J lost 7 bases, V lost 5 bases, and 6 bases had no gene match. The CDR3 nucleotides read TGTGCCAGCAGCCGTCAGGGGGCTGGGACCCAGTACTTC. It specifies CASSRQGAGTQYF.

The chain uses TRBV6-5 and TRBJ1-1; perhaps TRBD1 as D (6 bases). Germline loops: CDR1 MNHEY, CDR2 SVGAGI. V shed 6 bases and J shed 1 base, with 12 bases lying between them. The length of the CDR3 is 14 residues. The CDR3 is CASRPDRANTEAFF. CDR3 nucleotide sequence: TGTGCCAGCAGACCGGACAGAGCGAACACTGAAGCTTTCTTT.

The chain recombines TRBV7-8 with TRBJ2-1, with 9 positions matching TRBD1. Trimming at V came to 4 bases and at J to 9 bases, leaving 7 bases not matched to a gene. CDR1 is SGHVS and CDR2 is FQNEAQ in the germline V gene. This CDR3 is 14 amino acids long. Here the CDR3 reads CASSWGQGPGEQFF. The DNA of the CDR3 is TGTGCCAGCAGCTGGGGACAGGGACCTGGTGAGCAGTTCTTC. Full variable domain (remainder filled in from reference TRBV7-8 and TRBJ2-1): GAGVSQSPRYKVAKRGQDVALRCDPISGHVSLFWYQQALGQGPEFLTYFQNEAQLDKSGLPSDRFFAERPEGSVSTLKIQRTQQEDSAVYLCASSWGQGPGEQFFGPGTRLTVL.

This sequence joins TRBV12-3 or TRBV12-4 and TRBJ1-1, with D unresolved. V lost 7 bases, J lost 6 bases, and 12 bases lay in between. CDR3 length: 12 amino acids. The CDR3 nucleotides read TGTGCCAGCACTTTCTTCGGTCCTGAAGCTTTCTTT. Its protein product is CASTFFGPEAFF.

This chain connects TRBV4-3 to TRBJ2-1, with 12 bases that match TRBD2. Unmatched junction bases numbered 25, after V lost 8 bases and J lost 8 bases. Germline V gene sequence: CDR1 LGHNA, CDR2 YSLEER. This CDR3 has 20 residues. Here the CDR3 reads CASVVSAPLPGLAGGDEQFF. The CDR3 DNA reads as TGCGCCAGCGTCGTCAGCGCCCCCCTACCTGGGCTAGCGGGGGGGGATGAGCAGTTCTTC.

The CDR3 coding sequence is TGTGCCAGCTCACCACAATCAGAGGAAAAACTGTTTTTT. It yields the protein CASSPQSEEKLFF. The chain links TRBV18 to TRBJ1-4, with no clear D. The CDR3 totals 13 residues. Germline loops: CDR1 KGHSH, CDR2 LQKENI. V was pared by 1 base and J by 8 bases, with 8 bases between.

The chain uses TRBV5-1 and TRBJ1-1; unclear D gene. The CDR3 consists of 13 residues. CDR1 is SGHRS and CDR2 is YFSETQ in the germline V gene. V was cut by 4 bases and J by 3 bases, with 10 bases left in between. CDR3 protein: CASSDTGDTEAFF. CDR3 nucleotide sequence: TGCGCCAGCAGCGATACTGGGGACACTGAAGCTTTCTTT.

V and J are TRBV19 and TRBJ1-2; unclear D gene. The CDR3 totals 14 residues. Trimming took off 0 bases at V and 4 bases at J, with 9 bases between the two ends. Per the germline V gene, CDR1 is LNHDA and CDR2 is SQIVND (reference sequence). The CDR3 DNA follows: TGTGCCAGTAGTATAGATTTAGGGCGCTATGGCTACACCTTC. Translated: CASSIDLGRYGYTF.

The chain combines TRBV16 with TRBJ1-6; maybe TRBD1 (5 bases). Trimming shortened V by 4 bases and J by 8 bases, and 15 bases separated the two germline ends. CDR1 and CDR2 (germline): KGHSY, FQNENV. The CDR3 has 15 amino acids. The CDR3 sequence: CASSLETGGDSPLHF. The CDR3 nucleotides read TGTGCCAGCAGCCTGGAGACGGGGGGGGATTCACCCCTCCACTTT.

The chain combines TRBV28 with TRBJ1-2; maybe TRBD1 (5 bases). V was pared by 3 bases and J by 2 bases, with 10 bases between. This CDR3 comprises 14 residues. Looked up from germline, CDR1 is MDHEN and CDR2 is SYDVKM. The CDR3 here is CASSFGRVNYGYTF. In nucleotides, the CDR3 is TGTGCCAGCAGTTTTGGCAGGGTAAACTATGGCTACACCTTC.

The rearrangement uses TRBV29-1 and TRBJ2-6; 14 bases align to TRBD2. Germline values: CDR1 SQVTM, CDR2 ANQGSEA. Trimming removed 6 bases from V and 3 bases from J; junction bases left unmatched: 7. CDR3 length: 17 residues. This CDR3 reads CSVELGLAGDGANVLTF. In nucleotides, the CDR3 is TGCAGCGTCGAATTGGGACTAGCGGGAGATGGGGCCAACGTCCTGACTTTC.

The chain links TRBV6-5 to TRBJ2-7; tentatively, D is TRBD2 (6 bases). V lost 5 bases and J lost 4, with 9 bases in between. Germline V gene lookup returns CDR1 MNHEY and CDR2 SVGAGI. The CDR3 runs 12 residues. Here the CDR3 reads CASSKTSYEQYF. CDR3 nucleotide sequence: TGTGCCAGCAGTAAGACTAGTTACGAGCAGTACTTC.

The CDR3 DNA follows: TGTGCCAGCAGCCCCTACGGAGGTGAGCCCCAGCATTTT. Translating gives CASSPYGGEPQHF. The chain is built from TRBV7-8 and TRBJ1-5; D is ambiguous. Between the trimmed V and J ends, which lost 5 bases and 8 bases, there was a span of 13 bases. Germline loops: CDR1 SGHVS, CDR2 FQNEAQ. The CDR3 runs to 13 residues.

This chain connects TRBV19 to TRBJ1-2; 9 bases agree with TRBD1. The CDR3 spans 15 residues. Germline V gene data show CDR1 as LNHDA and CDR2 as SQIVND (reference sequence). The ends lost 4 bases at V and 3 bases at J; junction bases unmatched: 6. Here the CDR3 reads CASSTEGQGDYGYTF. Here the CDR3 DNA reads TGTGCCAGTAGTACCGAGGGACAGGGAGACTATGGCTACACCTTC.

The chain recombines TRBV6-1 with TRBJ1-1, with D uncertain. CDR1 MNHNS and CDR2 SASEGT come from the germline V gene. This CDR3 comprises 16 residues. The V end lost 1 base, the J end lost 1 base, and 13 bases lay between the germline ends. DNA of the CDR3: TGTGCCAGCAGTGAAGGGTTGGGTTTGGCGAACACTGAAGCTTTCTTT. As protein: CASSEGLGLANTEAFF.